The T cell receptor (beta chain) under discussion was sequenced for a study of identifying expanded T cells in peripheral blood. Some clones are missing from TCRdb's copy, which holds only in-frame ones; the method was immunoSEQ multiplex PCR. Of around 81,000 clones listed, 70% to 90% were seen once; the top ten hold just under 4.5%. No infections or other immune events were documented during collection. The CDR3 runs to 15 residues. Germline V lookup: CDR1 SEHNR, CDR2 FQNEAQ (reference sequence). J gave up 4 bases and V 1 base, and 3 bases lay outside the gene matches. As concerns this clone: Its cognate antigen is unknown.

Study results and caveats: Over about two and four weeks, about 15 and 18 clones changed, versus more than 1 between replicates. Variance in clone template counts between roughly 2-week samples significantly increased with total template count across all healthy donors.

Sequencing used blood. V and J are TRBV7-9 and TRBJ1-5, with 8 bases identical to TRBD1. The source is a person between 18 and 75 years old in good health. DNA for the CDR3: TGTGCCAGCAGCTTAGACAGGGGGAGGAATCAGCCCCAGCATTTT. It yields the protein CASSLDRGRNQPQHF.